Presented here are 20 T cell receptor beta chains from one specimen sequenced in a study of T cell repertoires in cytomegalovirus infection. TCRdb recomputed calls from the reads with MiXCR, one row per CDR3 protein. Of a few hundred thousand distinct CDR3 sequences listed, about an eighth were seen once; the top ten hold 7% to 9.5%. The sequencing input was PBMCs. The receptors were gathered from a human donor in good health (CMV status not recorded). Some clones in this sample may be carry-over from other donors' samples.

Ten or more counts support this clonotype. The CDR3 reads CASSLTSGTVIPGELFF. CDR3 sequence (DNA): TGTGCCAGCAGCCTCACTAGCGGGACAGTTATTCCCGGGGAGCTGTTTTTT. The V and J genes are TRBV7-2 and TRBJ2-2; TRBD2 matches at 10 bases. Germline trimming cut 5 bases from V and 6 bases from J; bases unmatched to any gene: 12. Germline values: CDR1 SGHTA, CDR2 FQGNSA. CDR3 size: 17 residues.

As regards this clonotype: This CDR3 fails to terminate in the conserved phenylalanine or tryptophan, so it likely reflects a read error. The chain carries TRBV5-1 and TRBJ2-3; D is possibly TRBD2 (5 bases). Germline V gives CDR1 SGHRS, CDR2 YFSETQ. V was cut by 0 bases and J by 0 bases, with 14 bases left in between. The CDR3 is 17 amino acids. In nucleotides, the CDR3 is TGCGCCAGCAGCTTGGGACGTGAGCGGACTAGCACAGATACGCAGTATTTG. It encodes CASSLGRERTSTDTQYL.

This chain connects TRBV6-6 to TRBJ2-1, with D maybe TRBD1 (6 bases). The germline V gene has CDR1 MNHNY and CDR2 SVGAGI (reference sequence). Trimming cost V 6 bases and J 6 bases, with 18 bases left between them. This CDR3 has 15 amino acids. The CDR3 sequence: CASSPDRYGLNEQFF. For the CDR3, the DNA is TGTGCCAGCAGCCCGGACAGATACGGGCTCAATGAGCAGTTCTTC.

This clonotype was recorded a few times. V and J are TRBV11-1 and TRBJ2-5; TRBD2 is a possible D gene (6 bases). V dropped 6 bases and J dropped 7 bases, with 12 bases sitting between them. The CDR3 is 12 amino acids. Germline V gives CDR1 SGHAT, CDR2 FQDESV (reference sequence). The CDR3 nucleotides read TGTGCCAGCAGTCGAGGGACTGTGACCCAGTACTTC. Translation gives CASSRGTVTQYF.

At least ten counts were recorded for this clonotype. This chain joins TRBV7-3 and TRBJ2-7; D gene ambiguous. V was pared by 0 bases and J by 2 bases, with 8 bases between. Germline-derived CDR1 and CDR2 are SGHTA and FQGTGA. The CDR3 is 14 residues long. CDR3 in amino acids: CASSLTPPPYEQYF. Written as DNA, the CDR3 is TGTGCCAGCAGCTTAACCCCTCCCCCCTACGAGCAGTACTTC.

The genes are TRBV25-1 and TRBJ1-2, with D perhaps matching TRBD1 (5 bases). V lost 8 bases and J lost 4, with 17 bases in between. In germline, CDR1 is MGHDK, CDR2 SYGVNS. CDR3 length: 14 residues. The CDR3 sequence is CASSGPGLLYGYTF. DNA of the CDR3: TGTGCCAGCTCCGGCCCGGGACTTCTCTATGGCTACACCTTC.

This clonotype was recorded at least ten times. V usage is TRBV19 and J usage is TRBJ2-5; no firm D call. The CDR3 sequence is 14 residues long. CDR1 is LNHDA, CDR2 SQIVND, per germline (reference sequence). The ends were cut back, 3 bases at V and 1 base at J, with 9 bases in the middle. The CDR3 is CASSIGPTQETQYF. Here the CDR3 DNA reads TGTGCCAGTAGTATCGGACCTACCCAAGAGACCCAGTACTTC.

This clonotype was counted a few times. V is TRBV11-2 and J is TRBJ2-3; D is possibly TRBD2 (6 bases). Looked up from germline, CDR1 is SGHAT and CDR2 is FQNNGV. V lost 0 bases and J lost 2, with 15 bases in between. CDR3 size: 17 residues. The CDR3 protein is CASSLDARGWDTDTQYF. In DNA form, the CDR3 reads TGTGCCAGCAGCTTAGATGCCCGGGGGTGGGACACAGATACGCAGTATTTT. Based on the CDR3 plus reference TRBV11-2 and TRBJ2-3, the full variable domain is EAGVAQSPRYKIIEKRQSVAFWCNPISGHATLYWYQQILGQGPKLLIQFQNNGVVDDSQLPKDRFSAERLKGVDSTLKIQPAKLEDSAVYLCASSLDARGWDTDTQYFGPGTRLTVL.

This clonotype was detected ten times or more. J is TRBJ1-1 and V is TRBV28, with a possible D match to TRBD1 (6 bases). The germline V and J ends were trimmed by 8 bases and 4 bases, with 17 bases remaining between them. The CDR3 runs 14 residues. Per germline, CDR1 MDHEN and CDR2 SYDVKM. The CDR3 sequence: CASLTGGRVTEAFF. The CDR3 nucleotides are TGTGCCAGCTTAACGGGGGGCCGGGTCACTGAAGCTTTCTTT.

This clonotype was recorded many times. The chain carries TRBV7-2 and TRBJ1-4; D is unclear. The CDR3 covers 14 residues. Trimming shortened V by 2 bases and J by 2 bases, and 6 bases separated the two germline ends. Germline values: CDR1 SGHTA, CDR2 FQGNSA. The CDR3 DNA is TGTGCCAGCAGCTTATTTCCGACTAATGAAAAACTGTTTTTT. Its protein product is CASSLFPTNEKLFF.

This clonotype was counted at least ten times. The CDR3 nucleotides read TGTGCCAGCAGCAGACTACCCACAGATACGCAGTATTTT. This translates into CASSRLPTDTQYF. J is TRBJ2-3 and V is TRBV7-3, with D perhaps matching TRBD2 (5 bases). From germline, CDR1 is SGHTA and CDR2 FQGTGA. The CDR3 consists of 13 residues. Trimming shortened V by 5 bases and J by 2 bases, and 8 bases separated the two germline ends.

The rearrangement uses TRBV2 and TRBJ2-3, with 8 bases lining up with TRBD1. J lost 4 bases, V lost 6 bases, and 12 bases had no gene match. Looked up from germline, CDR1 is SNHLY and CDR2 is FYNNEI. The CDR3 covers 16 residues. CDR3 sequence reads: CASRFLAGGVADTQYF. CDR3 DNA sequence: TGTGCCAGCAGGTTTCTGGCAGGGGGCGTCGCAGATACGCAGTATTTT. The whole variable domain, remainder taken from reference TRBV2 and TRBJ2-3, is EPEVTQTPSHQVTQMGQEVILRCVPISNHLYFYWYRQILGQKVEFLVSFYNNEISEKSEIFDDQFSVERPDGSNFTLKIRSTKLEDSAMYFCASRFLAGGVADTQYFGPGTRLTVL.

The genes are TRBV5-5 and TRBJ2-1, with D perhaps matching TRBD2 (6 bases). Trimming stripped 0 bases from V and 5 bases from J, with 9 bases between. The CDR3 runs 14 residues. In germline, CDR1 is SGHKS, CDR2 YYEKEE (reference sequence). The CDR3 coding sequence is TGTGCCAGCAGCTTGGAGGGAGGCCACAATGAGCAGTTCTTC. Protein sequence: CASSLEGGHNEQFF.

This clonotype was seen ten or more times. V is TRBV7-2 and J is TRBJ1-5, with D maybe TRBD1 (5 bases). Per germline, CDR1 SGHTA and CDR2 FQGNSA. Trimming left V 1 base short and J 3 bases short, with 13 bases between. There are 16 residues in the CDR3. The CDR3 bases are TGTGCCAGCAGCTTAGAAAAGGGGCGGATCAATCAGCCCCAGCATTTT. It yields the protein CASSLEKGRINQPQHF.

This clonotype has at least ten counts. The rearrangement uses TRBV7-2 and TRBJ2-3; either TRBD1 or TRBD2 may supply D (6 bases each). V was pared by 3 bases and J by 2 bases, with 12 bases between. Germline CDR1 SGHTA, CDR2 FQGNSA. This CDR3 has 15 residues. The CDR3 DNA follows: TGTGCCAGCAGCTTCGGGGGCGGGAACACAGATACGCAGTATTTT. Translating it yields CASSFGGGNTDTQYF.

CDR3 coding DNA: TGTGCCAGCAGGTACCATCGAGCCCCTAATTCACCCCTCCACTTT. Its translation is CASRYHRAPNSPLHF. The rearrangement joins TRBV11-3 to TRBJ1-6, with D uncertain. Germline loops: CDR1 SGHNT, CDR2 YENEEA. The CDR3 covers 15 residues. The germline V and J ends were trimmed by 6 bases and 6 bases, with 15 bases remaining between them.

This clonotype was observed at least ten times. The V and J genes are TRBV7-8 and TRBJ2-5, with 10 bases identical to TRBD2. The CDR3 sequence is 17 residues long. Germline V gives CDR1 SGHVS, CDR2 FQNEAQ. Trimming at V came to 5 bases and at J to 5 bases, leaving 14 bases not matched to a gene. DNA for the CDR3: TGTGCCAGCAGCCCGCAAATCCTAGCGGGGGCGGGGGAGACCCAGTACTTC. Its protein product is CASSPQILAGAGETQYF.

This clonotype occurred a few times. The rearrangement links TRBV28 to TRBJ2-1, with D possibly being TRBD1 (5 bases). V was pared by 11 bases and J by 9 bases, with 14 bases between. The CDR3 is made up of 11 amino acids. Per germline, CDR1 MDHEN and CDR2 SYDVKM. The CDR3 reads CASAGRPEQFF. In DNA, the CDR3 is TGTGCCTCGGCAGGGCGGCCTGAGCAGTTCTTC.

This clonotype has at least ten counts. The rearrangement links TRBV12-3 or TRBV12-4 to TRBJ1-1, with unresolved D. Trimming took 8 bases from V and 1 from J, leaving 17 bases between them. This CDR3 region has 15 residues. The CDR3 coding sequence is TGTGCCAGCTCGTGGGGAAGAAGTGGGAACACTGAAGCTTTCTTT. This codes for CASSWGRSGNTEAFF.

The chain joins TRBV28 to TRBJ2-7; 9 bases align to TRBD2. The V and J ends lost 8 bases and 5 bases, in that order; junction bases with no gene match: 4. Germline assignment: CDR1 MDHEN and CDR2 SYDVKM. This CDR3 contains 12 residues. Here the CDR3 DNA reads TGTGCCAGCGGCGGGAGGGCTGACGAGCAGTACTTC. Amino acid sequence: CASGGRADEQYF.